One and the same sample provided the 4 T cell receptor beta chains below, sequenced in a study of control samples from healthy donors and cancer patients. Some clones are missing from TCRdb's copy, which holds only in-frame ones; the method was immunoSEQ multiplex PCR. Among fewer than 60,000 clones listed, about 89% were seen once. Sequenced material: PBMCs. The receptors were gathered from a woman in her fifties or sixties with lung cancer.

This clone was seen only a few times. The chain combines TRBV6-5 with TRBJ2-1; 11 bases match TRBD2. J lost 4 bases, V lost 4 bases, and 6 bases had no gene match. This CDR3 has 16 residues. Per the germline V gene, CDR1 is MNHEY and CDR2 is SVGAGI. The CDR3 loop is CASSLGGLAAYNEQFF. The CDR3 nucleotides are TGTGCCAGCAGTTTAGGGGGACTAGCGGCATACAATGAGCAGTTCTTC.

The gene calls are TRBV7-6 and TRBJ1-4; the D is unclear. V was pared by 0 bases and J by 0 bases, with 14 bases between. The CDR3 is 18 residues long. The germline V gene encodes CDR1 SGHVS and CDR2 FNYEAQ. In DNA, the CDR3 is TGTGCCAGCAGCTTAGCGACTCGGCAGCTCACAACTAATGAAAAACTGTTTTTT. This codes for CASSLATRQLTTNEKLFF.

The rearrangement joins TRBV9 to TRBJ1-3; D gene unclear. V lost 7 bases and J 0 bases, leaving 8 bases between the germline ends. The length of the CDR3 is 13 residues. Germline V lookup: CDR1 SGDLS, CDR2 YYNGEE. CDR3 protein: CASSRSSGNTIYF. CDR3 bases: TGTGCCAGCTCTCGTAGCTCTGGAAACACCATATATTTT. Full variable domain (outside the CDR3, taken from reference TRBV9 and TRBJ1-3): DSGVTQTPKHLITATGQRVTLRCSPRSGDLSVYWYQQSLDQGLQFLIQYYNGEERAKGNILERFSAQQFPDLHSELNLSSLELGDSALYFCASSRSSGNTIYFGEGSWLTVV.

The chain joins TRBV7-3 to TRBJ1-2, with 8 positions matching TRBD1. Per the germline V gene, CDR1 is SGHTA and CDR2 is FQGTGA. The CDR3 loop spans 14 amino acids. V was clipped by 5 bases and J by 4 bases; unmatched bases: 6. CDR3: CASSRMDRVYGYTF. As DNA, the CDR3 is TGTGCCAGCAGCCGCATGGACAGGGTCTATGGCTACACCTTC. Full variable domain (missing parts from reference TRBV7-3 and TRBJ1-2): GAGVSQTPSNKVTEKGKYVELRCDPISGHTALYWYRQSLGQGPEFLIYFQGTGAADDSGLPNDRFFAVRPEGSVSTLKIQRTERGDSAVYLCASSRMDRVYGYTFGSGTRLTVV.